This T cell receptor (beta chain) stems from a study of T cells in tumors after PD-1 blockade. Turning to the study itself: Treatment was either pembrolizumab 200 mg every 3 weeks or cemiplimab 350 mg every 2 weeks. A subset received ongoing vismodegib 150 mg daily alongside anti-PD-1 therapy. Peripheral blood samples averaged around 40,000 unique clonotypes and more than 100,000 templates.

Some clones are missing from TCRdb's copy, which holds only in-frame ones; the method was immunoSEQ multiplex PCR. The data show under 75,000 clones, around 67% seen once. This CDR3 comprises 14 residues. The V end was cut by 5 bases, the J end by 4 bases, with 14 bases between. The germline gives CDR1 MNHNY, CDR2 SVGAGI (reference sequence). Genomic DNA template from tumor biopsies or peripheral blood, roughly 616 ng to 6,500 ng input. This receptor was taken from a human donor with basal cell carcinoma. The source was PBMCs, collected after anti-PD-1 treatment. The chain uses TRBV6-6 and TRBJ1-2; D is unclear. CDR3 DNA sequence: TGTGCCAGCAGTCCCCCCGGAGGCTTCTATGGCTACACCTTC. This sequence encodes CASSPPGGFYGYTF.